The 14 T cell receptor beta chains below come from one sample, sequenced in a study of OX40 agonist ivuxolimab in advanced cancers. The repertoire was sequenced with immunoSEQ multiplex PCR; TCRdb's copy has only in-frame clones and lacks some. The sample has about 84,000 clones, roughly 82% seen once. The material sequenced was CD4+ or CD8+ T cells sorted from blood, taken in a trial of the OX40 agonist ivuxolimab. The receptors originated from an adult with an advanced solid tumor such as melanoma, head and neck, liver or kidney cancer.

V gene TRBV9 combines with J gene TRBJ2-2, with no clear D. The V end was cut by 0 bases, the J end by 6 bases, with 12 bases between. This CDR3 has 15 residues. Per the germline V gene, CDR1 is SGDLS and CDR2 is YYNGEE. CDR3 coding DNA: TGTGCCAGCAGCGTAGGGGGTGTCGTTCCCGGGGAGCTGTTTTTT. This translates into CASSVGGVVPGELFF.

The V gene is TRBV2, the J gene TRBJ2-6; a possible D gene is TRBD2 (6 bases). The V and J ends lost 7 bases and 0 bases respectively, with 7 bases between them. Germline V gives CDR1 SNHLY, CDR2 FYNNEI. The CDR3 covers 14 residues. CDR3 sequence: CASNGGSGANVLTF. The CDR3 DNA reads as TGTGCCAGCAACGGGGGCTCTGGGGCCAACGTCCTGACTTTC.

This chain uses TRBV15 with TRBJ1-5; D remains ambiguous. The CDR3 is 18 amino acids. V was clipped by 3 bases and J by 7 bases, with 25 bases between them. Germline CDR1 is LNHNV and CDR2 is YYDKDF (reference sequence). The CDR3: CATSSPGIMGIGIQPQHF. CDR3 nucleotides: TGTGCCACCAGCAGTCCCGGGATTATGGGGATTGGGATACAGCCCCAGCATTTT.

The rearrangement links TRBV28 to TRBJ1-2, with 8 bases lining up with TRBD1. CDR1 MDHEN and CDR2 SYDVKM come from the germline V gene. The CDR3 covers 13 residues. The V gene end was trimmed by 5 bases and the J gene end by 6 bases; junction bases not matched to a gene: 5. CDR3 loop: CASSPDRVHGYTF. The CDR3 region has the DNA TGTGCCAGCAGTCCGGACAGGGTCCATGGCTACACCTTC.

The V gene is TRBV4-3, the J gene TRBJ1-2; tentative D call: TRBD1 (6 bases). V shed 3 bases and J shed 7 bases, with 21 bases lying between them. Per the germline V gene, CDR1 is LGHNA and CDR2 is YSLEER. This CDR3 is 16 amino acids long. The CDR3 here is CASSHVEAGRGGGYTF. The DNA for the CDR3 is TGCGCCAGCAGCCACGTAGAGGCGGGCAGGGGAGGTGGCTACACCTTC.

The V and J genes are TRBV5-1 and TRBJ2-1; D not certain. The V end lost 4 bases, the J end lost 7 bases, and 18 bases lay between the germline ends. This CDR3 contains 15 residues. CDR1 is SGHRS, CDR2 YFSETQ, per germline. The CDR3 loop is CASSPRPDSKNEQFF. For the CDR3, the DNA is TGCGCCAGCAGCCCCCGCCCCGATTCCAAAAATGAGCAGTTCTTC.

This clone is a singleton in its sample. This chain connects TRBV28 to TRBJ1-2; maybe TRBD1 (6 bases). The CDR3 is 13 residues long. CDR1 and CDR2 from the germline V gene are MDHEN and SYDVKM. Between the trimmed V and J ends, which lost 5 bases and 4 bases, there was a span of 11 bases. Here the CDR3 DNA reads TGTGCCAGCAGTCCTCCAGGGGTCTATGGCTACACCTTC. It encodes CASSPPGVYGYTF.

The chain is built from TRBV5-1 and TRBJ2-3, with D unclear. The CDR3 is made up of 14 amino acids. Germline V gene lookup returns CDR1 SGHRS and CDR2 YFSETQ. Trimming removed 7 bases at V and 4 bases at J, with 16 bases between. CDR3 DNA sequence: TGCGCCAGCTCTCGCGACTCACTTTCAGATACGCAGTATTTT. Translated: CASSRDSLSDTQYF.

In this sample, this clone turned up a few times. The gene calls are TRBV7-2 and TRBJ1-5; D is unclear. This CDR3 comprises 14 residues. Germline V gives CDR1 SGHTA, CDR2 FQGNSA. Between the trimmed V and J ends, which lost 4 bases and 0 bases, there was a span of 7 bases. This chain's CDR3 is CASSYGDSNQPQHF. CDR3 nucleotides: TGTGCCAGCAGCTACGGTGATAGCAATCAGCCCCAGCATTTT.

CDR3: CASSIDSKRGYTDTQYF. CDR3 sequence (DNA): TGTGCCAGTAGTATAGATAGTAAGCGGGGATACACAGATACGCAGTATTTT. V is TRBV19 and J is TRBJ2-3; 7 nucleotides line up with TRBD2. Germline V CDR1 and CDR2: LNHDA, SQIVND (reference sequence). The CDR3 is 17 residues long. Trimming removed 0 bases from V and 2 bases from J; junction bases left unmatched: 8.

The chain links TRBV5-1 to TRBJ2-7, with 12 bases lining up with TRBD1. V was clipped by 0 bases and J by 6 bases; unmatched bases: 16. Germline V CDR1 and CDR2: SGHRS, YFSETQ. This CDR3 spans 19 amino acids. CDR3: CASSLGLGQGAGPRSEQYV. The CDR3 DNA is TGCGCCAGCAGCTTGGGGTTGGGACAGGGGGCCGGTCCCCGAAGCGAGCAGTACGTC.

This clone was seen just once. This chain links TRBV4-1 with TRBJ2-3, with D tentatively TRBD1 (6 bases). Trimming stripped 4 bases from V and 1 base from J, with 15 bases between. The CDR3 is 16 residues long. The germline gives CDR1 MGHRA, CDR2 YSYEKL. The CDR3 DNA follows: TGCGCCAGCAGCCCGCGAGCAGAGGGGGGCACAGATACGCAGTATTTT. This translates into CASSPRAEGGTDTQYF.

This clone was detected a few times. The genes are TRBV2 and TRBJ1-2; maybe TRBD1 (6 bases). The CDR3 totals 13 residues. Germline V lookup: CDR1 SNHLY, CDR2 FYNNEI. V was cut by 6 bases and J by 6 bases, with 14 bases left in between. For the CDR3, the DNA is TGTGCCAGCAGGGAACAGGGAGGTCATGGCTACACCTTC. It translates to CASREQGGHGYTF.

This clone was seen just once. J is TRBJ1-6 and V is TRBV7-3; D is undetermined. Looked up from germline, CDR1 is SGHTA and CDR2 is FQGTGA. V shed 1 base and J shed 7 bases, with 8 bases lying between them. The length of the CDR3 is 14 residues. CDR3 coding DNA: TGTGCCAGCAGCTTAATGGGTACAAATTCACCCCTCCACTTT. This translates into CASSLMGTNSPLHF.